Each of the 9 T cell receptor beta chains below was sequenced from the same sample in a study of T cell clonality in common variable immunodeficiency. Study conclusions and caveats: Reportedly, TCR beta sequences from common variable immunodeficiency showed fewer deletions and N-nucleotide insertions.

The antigens these receptors bind are not known. Generated by immunoSEQ multiplex PCR, the TCRdb table keeps only in-frame clones and is missing some. This set yields more than 30,000 clones and no singletons; the top ten hold 6.5% to 8%. Sample: peripheral blood mononuclear cells. The receptors here all came from a human donor with common variable immunodeficiency.

With regard to this clone: Sequencing ends 3 residues short of the CDR3 end; the germline J gene provides the rest. This chain uses TRBV7-9 with TRBJ1-5; TRBD1 aligns across 7 bases. CDR1 and CDR2 from the germline V gene are SEHNR and FQNEAQ (reference sequence). Trimming took 4 bases from V and 5 from J; bases not matched to a gene: 5. The CDR3 spans 14 residues. CDR3 sequence: CASSSGQAYQPQHF. The CDR3 DNA, read in part, is TGTGCCAGCAGCTCCGGACAGGCATATCAGCCC.

This clone was counted only a few times. The read is 3 residues too short to cover the CDR3 end, so that end is filled in from the germline J gene. V gene TRBV20-1 combines with J gene TRBJ2-1; 9 bases map to TRBD2. The trim removed 3 bases at V and 8 bases at J, leaving 8 bases unmatched. The CDR3 covers 14 residues. Germline-derived CDR1 and CDR2 are DFQATT and SNEGSKA (reference sequence). The covered CDR3 bases are TGCAGTGCTAGGCGGGGCGGGAGGGCCCATGAG. Translated: CSARRGGRAHE. The entire CDR3 reads CSARRGGRAHEQFF.

With respect to this clone: The CDR3 end is not reached by the read, which stops 3 residues before it; the germline J gene fills it in. The chain is built from TRBV7-2 and TRBJ1-2; 8 bases align to TRBD1. Trimming cost V 2 bases and J 2 bases; bases outside gene matches: 4. Germline-derived CDR1 and CDR2 are SGHTA and FQGNSA. This CDR3 has 15 amino acids. The sequenced CDR3 bases are TGTGCCAGCAGCTTACAGGGGGCTGTAAACTATGGC. Encoded protein: CASSLQGAVNYG. From start to end, the CDR3 is CASSLQGAVNYGYTF.

In this sample, this clone turned up many times. The read gets to within 3 residues of the CDR3 end, and the germline J gene fills in the rest. This chain connects TRBV18 to TRBJ1-1; 7 nucleotides agree with TRBD1. The CDR3 runs to 16 residues. The V segment lost 1 base and the J segment 1 base; nucleotides outside the gene matches: 6. Germline lookup yields CDR1 KGHSH and CDR2 LQKENI. CDR3 bases read: TGTGCCAGCTCACCACAGGGGGCGCGGGCGAACACTGAA. Translating it yields CASSPQGARANTE. The entire CDR3 is CASSPQGARANTEAFF.

Concerning this clone: The read terminates 3 residues ahead of where the CDR3 ends, so the germline J gene completes it. The V gene is TRBV7-9, the J gene TRBJ2-5, with 10 bases lining up with TRBD1. This CDR3 is built from 14 residues. Unmatched junction bases numbered 3, after V lost 5 bases and J lost 3 bases. The V gene's germline CDR1 is SEHNR and CDR2 FQNEAQ (reference sequence). Here the CDR3 reads CASSKTGGEETQYF. The CDR3 bases that were read are TGTGCCAGCAGCAAGACAGGGGGCGAAGAGACC.

This clone is termed medium-sized. Read data end 3 residues before the CDR3 end; the end is taken from the germline J gene. The chain employs TRBV29-1 and TRBJ1-1; TRBD1 aligns across 7 bases. J lost 1 base, V lost 5 bases, and 13 bases had no gene match. Germline values: CDR1 SQVTM, CDR2 ANQGSEA. The CDR3 has 16 residues. The covered CDR3 bases are TGCAGCGTTAACAGGGGAAGTGGGGTTAGGAACACTGAA. Its translation: CSVNRGSGVRNTE. The full CDR3 sequence reads CSVNRGSGVRNTEAFF.

In this sample, this clone turned up a few times. The read terminates 3 residues before the CDR3 end, so the remaining end is supplied by the germline J gene. This sequence joins TRBV7-8 and TRBJ1-3; D gene unclear. V lost 1 base, J lost 1 base, and 8 bases lay in between. CDR1 is SGHVS and CDR2 is FQNEAQ in the germline V gene. This CDR3 contains 15 residues. The sequenced part of the CDR3 DNA is TGTGCCAGCAGCTTAGAGGGTTTGTCTGGAAACACC. Amino acids: CASSLEGLSGNT. The entire CDR3 protein reads CASSLEGLSGNTIYF. The complete variable domain, with remaining parts taken from reference TRBV7-8 and TRBJ1-3, reads GAGVSQSPRYKVAKRGQDVALRCDPISGHVSLFWYQQALGQGPEFLTYFQNEAQLDKSGLPSDRFFAERPEGSVSTLKIQRTQQEDSAVYLCASSLEGLSGNTIYFGEGSWLTVV.

This clone was seen a handful of times. The read terminates 3 residues before the CDR3 end, so the remaining end is supplied by the germline J gene. This sequence joins TRBV6-2 or TRBV6-3 and TRBJ1-4, with unresolved D. Germline lookup yields CDR1 MNHEY and CDR2 SVGEGT. V was cut by 5 bases and J by 0 bases, with 10 bases left in between. The CDR3 length is 15 residues. The CDR3 is CASSRRSATNEKLFF. Partial CDR3 DNA: TGTGCCAGCAGTCGCCGCTCAGCAACTAATGAAAAA.

This clone appeared many times. With the read ending 3 residues before the CDR3 end, the germline J gene is used to fill in that end. The chain combines TRBV19 with TRBJ2-6; D gene uncertain. The CDR3 length is 15 residues. Germline V gene lookup returns CDR1 LNHDA and CDR2 SQIVND (reference sequence). V lost 4 bases to trimming and J lost 0 bases, with 7 bases between them. CDR3 in amino acids: CASSTGNSGANVLTF. The covered CDR3 bases are TGTGCCAGTAGTACGGGTAACTCTGGGGCCAACGTC.